This passage covers 2 T cell receptor beta chains from one sample sequenced in a study. TCRdb used MiXCR to reprocess the RT-PCR reads, holding one entry per CDR3 protein. The table has almost 700,000 distinct CDR3 sequences, 11% to 15% seen once. The sample comprised memory CD4+ T cells from blood. These receptors all come from a female donor in good health, serving as a healthy control.

The chain combines TRBV7-7 with TRBJ2-1; TRBD2 might be the D (5 bases). The CDR3 loop spans 13 amino acids. Germline CDR1 is SSHAT and CDR2 is FNYEAQ (reference sequence). V gave up 2 bases and J gave up 9 bases, with 11 bases separating them. Here the CDR3 DNA reads TGTGCCAGCAGCTTAACTAGATTGGGTGAGCAGTTCTTC. Its protein is CASSLTRLGEQFF.

There are many counts of this clonotype. The gene calls are TRBV5-1 and TRBJ2-6, with D hard to call. Germline V gene sequence: CDR1 SGHRS, CDR2 YFSETQ. Trimming removed 2 bases at V and 2 bases at J, with 5 bases between. This CDR3 region has 14 residues. CDR3 DNA sequence: TGCGCCAGCAGCTTCTTGACTGGGGCCAACGTCCTGACTTTC. Its protein is CASSFLTGANVLTF.